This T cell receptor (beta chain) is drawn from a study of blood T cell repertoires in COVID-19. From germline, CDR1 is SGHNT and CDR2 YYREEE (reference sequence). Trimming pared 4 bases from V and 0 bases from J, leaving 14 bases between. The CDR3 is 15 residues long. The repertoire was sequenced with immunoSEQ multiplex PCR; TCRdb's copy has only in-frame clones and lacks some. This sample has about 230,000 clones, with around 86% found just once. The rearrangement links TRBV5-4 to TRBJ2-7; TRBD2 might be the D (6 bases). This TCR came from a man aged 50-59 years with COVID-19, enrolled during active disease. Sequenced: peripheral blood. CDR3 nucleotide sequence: TGTGCCAGCAGCCCCCCCGGGGGAAGCTCCTACGAGCAGTACTTC. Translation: CASSPPGGSSYEQYF.